The rows below give T cell receptor beta chains drawn from one sample of a study of blood T cell repertoires in COVID-19. Libraries were prepared by immunoSEQ multiplex PCR; TCRdb keeps only in-frame clonotypes and omits some of them. The repertoire holds about 200,000 clones, with 82% as singletons. The sample taken for sequencing was peripheral blood. These receptor sequences come from a human donor with acute or convalescent COVID-19. The donor label of this sample is uncertain. CDR3s include the opening cysteine and the closing phenylalanine or tryptophan. The order of the fields is CDR3 protein, CDR3 DNA, J gene, D gene, clone size, V gene. A D gene is named only where the DNA matches it firmly. A clone size is listed for some rows: how often the clone was seen (once, few, many), or a class if it is expanded.

CDR3aa: CASSFLGGEKLFF; CDR3nt: TGTGCCAGCAGTTTTCTCGGGGGTGAAAAACTGTTTTTT; j_gene: TRBJ1-4; d_gene: .; abundance: .; v_gene: TRBV27
CDR3aa: CASSLGVSGTYEQYF; CDR3nt: TGCGCCAGCAGCTTGGGGGTTAGCGGAACCTACGAGCAGTACTTC; j_gene: TRBJ2-7; d_gene: .; abundance: few; v_gene: TRBV5-1
CDR3aa: CASSPVGARSPLHF; CDR3nt: TGTGCCAGCTCACCGGTGGGGGCGCGTTCACCCCTCCACTTT; j_gene: TRBJ1-6; d_gene: .; abundance: few; v_gene: TRBV18
CDR3aa: CASSSGGIAGPTDTQYF; CDR3nt: TGTGCCAGTAGTTCAGGGGGAATAGCGGGGCCCACAGATACGCAGTATTTT; j_gene: TRBJ2-3; d_gene: .; abundance: few; v_gene: TRBV19
CDR3aa: CASSPEAGVGSPLHF; CDR3nt: TGTGCCAGCAGCCCGGAGGCAGGGGTCGGTTCACCCCTCCACTTT; j_gene: TRBJ1-6; d_gene: .; abundance: .; v_gene: TRBV6-5
CDR3aa: CASSFYRERGEKLFF; CDR3nt: TGTGCCAGCTCGTTCTACAGGGAAAGGGGAGAAAAACTGTTTTTT; j_gene: TRBJ1-4; d_gene: .; abundance: .; v_gene: TRBV18
CDR3aa: CASSKDSIGVYGYTF; CDR3nt: TGTGCCAGCAGCAAGGACAGTATTGGAGTCTATGGCTACACCTTC; j_gene: TRBJ1-2; d_gene: .; abundance: .; v_gene: TRBV25-1
CDR3aa: CASSFGLAGGPGTGELFF; CDR3nt: TGTGCCAGCAGCTTCGGACTAGCGGGAGGGCCCGGCACCGGGGAGCTGTTTTTT; j_gene: TRBJ2-2; d_gene: TRBD2; abundance: .; v_gene: TRBV7-9
CDR3aa: CASRQGAGEQYF; CDR3nt: TGCGCCAGCCGACAGGGGGCGGGAGAGCAGTACTTC; j_gene: TRBJ2-7; d_gene: TRBD1; abundance: few; v_gene: TRBV5-1
CDR3aa: CASSLGTGGTDTQYF; CDR3nt: TGCGCCAGCAGCTTAGGGACAGGGGGCACAGATACGCAGTATTTT; j_gene: TRBJ2-3; d_gene: TRBD1; abundance: .; v_gene: TRBV5-1
CDR3aa: CASSSSGTGTVYGYTF; CDR3nt: TGTGCCAGCAGCTCTTCCGGGACAGGGACCGTATATGGCTACACCTTC; j_gene: TRBJ1-2; d_gene: TRBD1; abundance: .; v_gene: TRBV11-2
CDR3aa: CASSLEQVGQSSNQPQHF; CDR3nt: TGTGCCAGCAGCTTAGAACAAGTGGGACAGAGTAGCAATCAGCCCCAGCATTTT; j_gene: TRBJ1-5; d_gene: TRBD1; abundance: few; v_gene: TRBV7-6
CDR3aa: CATSTLGGSGNTIYF; CDR3nt: TGTGCCACCAGCACCCTGGGGGGAAGTGGAAACACCATATATTTT; j_gene: TRBJ1-3; d_gene: .; abundance: .; v_gene: TRBV15
CDR3aa: CASSLQAQTSGKPYNEQFF; CDR3nt: TGTGCCAGCAGTCTCCAAGCCCAGACTAGCGGGAAACCCTACAATGAGCAGTTCTTC; j_gene: TRBJ2-1; d_gene: TRBD2; abundance: .; v_gene: TRBV6-2/TRBV6-3
CDR3aa: CASSPPGGVYEQYF; CDR3nt: TGTGCCAGCAGCCCCCCGGGGGGGGTCTACGAGCAGTACTTC; j_gene: TRBJ2-7; d_gene: TRBD2; abundance: .; v_gene: TRBV7-9
CDR3aa: CAISETGGGWGETQYF; CDR3nt: TGTGCCATCAGCGAGACAGGGGGCGGCTGGGGGGAGACCCAGTACTTC; j_gene: TRBJ2-5; d_gene: TRBD1; abundance: .; v_gene: TRBV10-3
CDR3aa: CASSPEQSQSPFF; CDR3nt: TGTGCCAGCTCACCGGAACAGTCCCAGAGCCCTTTCTTT; j_gene: TRBJ1-1; d_gene: .; abundance: .; v_gene: TRBV18
CDR3aa: CASSLRDRSKSPLHF; CDR3nt: TGTGCCAGCAGCCTAAGGGACAGAAGTAAATCACCCCTCCACTTT; j_gene: TRBJ1-6; d_gene: TRBD1; abundance: .; v_gene: TRBV5-6
CDR3aa: CASSADSGTSGSWRETQYF; CDR3nt: TGTGCCAGCAGCGCCGATTCCGGGACTAGCGGGAGTTGGCGAGAGACCCAGTACTTC; j_gene: TRBJ2-5; d_gene: TRBD2; abundance: .; v_gene: TRBV9
CDR3aa: CASSVRQVYNEQFF; CDR3nt: TGTGCCAGCAGTGTCAGACAGGTCTACAATGAGCAGTTCTTC; j_gene: TRBJ2-1; d_gene: .; abundance: once; v_gene: TRBV2
CDR3aa: CASSRYLTGATTNEKLFF; CDR3nt: TGTGCCAGCAGCCGATACCTGACAGGGGCCACAACTAATGAAAAACTGTTTTTT; j_gene: TRBJ1-4; d_gene: TRBD1; abundance: .; v_gene: TRBV3-1/TRBV3-2
CDR3aa: CASSRRIAGGRALEQYF; CDR3nt: TGTGCCAGCAGCCGACGTATAGCGGGAGGGCGGGCATTGGAGCAGTACTTC; j_gene: TRBJ2-7; d_gene: TRBD2; abundance: .; v_gene: TRBV3-1/TRBV3-2
CDR3aa: CASSLATAQDTQYF; CDR3nt: TGCGCCAGCAGCTTGGCCACCGCCCAGGATACGCAGTATTTT; j_gene: TRBJ2-3; d_gene: .; abundance: .; v_gene: TRBV5-1
CDR3aa: CASSLAWGTQYGYTF; CDR3nt: TGTGCCAGCAGCTTAGCGTGGGGGACACAATATGGCTACACCTTC; j_gene: TRBJ1-2; d_gene: .; abundance: .; v_gene: TRBV7-2
CDR3aa: CASSMPDRAQPQHF; CDR3nt: TGTGCCAGTAGTATGCCCGACAGGGCCCAGCCCCAGCATTTT; j_gene: TRBJ1-5; d_gene: TRBD1; abundance: once; v_gene: TRBV19